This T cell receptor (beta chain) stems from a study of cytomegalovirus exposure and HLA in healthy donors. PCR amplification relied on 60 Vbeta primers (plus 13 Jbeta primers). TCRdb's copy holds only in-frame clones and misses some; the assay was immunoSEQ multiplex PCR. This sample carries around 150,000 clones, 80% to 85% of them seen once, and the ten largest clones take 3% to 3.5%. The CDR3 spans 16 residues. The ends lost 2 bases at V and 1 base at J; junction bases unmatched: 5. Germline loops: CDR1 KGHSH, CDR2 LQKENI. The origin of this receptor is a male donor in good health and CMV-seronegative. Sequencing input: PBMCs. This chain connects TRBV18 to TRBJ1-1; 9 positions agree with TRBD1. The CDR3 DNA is TGTGCCAGCTCACCAGCGACAGGGGGTTCGAACACTGAAGCTTTCTTT. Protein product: CASSPATGGSNTEAFF.